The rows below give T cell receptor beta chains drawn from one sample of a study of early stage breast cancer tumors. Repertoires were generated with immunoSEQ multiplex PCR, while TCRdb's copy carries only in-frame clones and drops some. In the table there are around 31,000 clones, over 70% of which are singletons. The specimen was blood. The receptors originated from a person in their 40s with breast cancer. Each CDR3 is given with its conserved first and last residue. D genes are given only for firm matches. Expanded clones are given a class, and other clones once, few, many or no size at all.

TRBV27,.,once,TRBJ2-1,TGTGCCAGCAGTTATTCCGGGGAGGCCTCCTACAATGAGCAGTTCTTC,CASSYSGEASYNEQFF
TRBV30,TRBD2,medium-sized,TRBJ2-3,TGTGCCTGGAGTGGGCCGGGACTAGCGGGCACAGATACGCAGTATTTT,CAWSGPGLAGTDTQYF
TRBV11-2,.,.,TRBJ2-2,TGTGCCAGCAGGGGTCCGAAGAGGCCCGGGGAGCTGTTTTTT,CASRGPKRPGELFF
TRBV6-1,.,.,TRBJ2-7,TGTGCCAGCAGTGAAGGAGCGGAACTCTACGAGCAGTACTTC,CASSEGAELYEQYF
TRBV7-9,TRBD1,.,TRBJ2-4,TGTGCCAGCAGCCTCGACAGACAGGGCGGCATTCAGTACTTC,CASSLDRQGGIQYF
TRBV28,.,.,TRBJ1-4,TGTGCCAGCAGCTTAGAGGGACTTAGGGAAAAACTGTTTTTT,CASSLEGLREKLFF
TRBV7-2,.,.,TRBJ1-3,TGTGCCAGCAGCTCACAGGGACGCATCTCTGGAAACACCATATATTTT,CASSSQGRISGNTIYF
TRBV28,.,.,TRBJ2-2,TGTGCCAGCTGGGGCCAGACCGGGGAGCTGTTTTTT,CASWGQTGELFF
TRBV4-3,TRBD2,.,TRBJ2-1,TGCGCCAGCAGCCAAGGCCCGGGACTAGCGGCCAATGAGCAGTTCTTC,CASSQGPGLAANEQFF
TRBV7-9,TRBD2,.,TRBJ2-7,TGTGCCAGCAGCTTTGTTAGCGGGAGCTCCTACGAGCAGTACTTC,CASSFVSGSSYEQYF
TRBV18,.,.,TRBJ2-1,TGTGCCAGCTCACCACTACCCACTACCGATGAGCAGTTCTTC,CASSPLPTTDEQFF
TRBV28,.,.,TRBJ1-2,TGTGCCAGCAGTTTAGATAACTATGGCTACACCTTC,CASSLDNYGYTF
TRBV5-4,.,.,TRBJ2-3,TGTGCCAGCAGCTTGCCGGGACCACGCACAGATACGCAGTATTTT,CASSLPGPRTDTQYF
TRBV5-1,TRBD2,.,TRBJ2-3,TGCGCCAGCAGGGGGGCCGGGACTAGCGGGAGGGCTTCAGATACGCAGTATTTT,CASRGAGTSGRASDTQYF
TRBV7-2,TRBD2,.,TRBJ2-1,TGTGCCAGCAGCTCCTCTAGCGGGAGCTCCTACAATGAGCAGTTCTTC,CASSSSSGSSYNEQFF
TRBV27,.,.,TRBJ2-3,TGTGCCAGCGGTACGCAGTATTTT,CASGTQYF
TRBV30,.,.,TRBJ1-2,TGTGCCTTTACGCTCAAGGTTGGCTACACCTTC,CAFTLKVGYTF
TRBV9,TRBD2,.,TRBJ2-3,TGTGCCAGCAGCGTAGTTCCGGGAGGCCTAAGCACAGATACGCAGTATTTT,CASSVVPGGLSTDTQYF
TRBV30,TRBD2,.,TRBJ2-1,TGTGCCTGGAGTCCGACTAGCGGAAGAGTCAATGAGCAGTTCTTC,CAWSPTSGRVNEQFF
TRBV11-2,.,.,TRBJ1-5,TGTGCCAGCAGCTTAGATGGGAATCAGCCCCAGCATTTT,CASSLDGNQPQHF
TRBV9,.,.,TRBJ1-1,TGTGCCAGCAGCGTAGTTCCGGACACTGAAGCTTTCTTT,CASSVVPDTEAFF
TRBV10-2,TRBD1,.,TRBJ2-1,TGCGCCAGCAGTGAGAGGGGGCAGGGGTGGTTCTTCAACAATGAGCAGTTCTTC,CASSERGQGWFFNNEQFF
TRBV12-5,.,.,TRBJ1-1,TGTGCTAGTGGGCCTTCTGTTCAGGGCCCGGTAACTGAAGCTTTCTTT,CASGPSVQGPVTEAFF
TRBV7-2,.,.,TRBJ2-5,TGTGCCAGCAGCTTAAACGGAGAGACCCAGTACTTC,CASSLNGETQYF
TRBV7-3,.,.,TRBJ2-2,TGTGCCAGCAGCCCGTTCGGGACTGCGAACACCGGGGAGCTGTTTTTT,CASSPFGTANTGELFF
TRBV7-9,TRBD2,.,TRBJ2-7,TGTGCCAGCAGCTCTAGCGGGGGGGCGTTTTGGGAGCAGTACTTC,CASSSSGGAFWEQYF
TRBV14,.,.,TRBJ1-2,TGTGCCAGCAGCCAAGACCGACAGCCGGTCTATGGCTACACCTTC,CASSQDRQPVYGYTF
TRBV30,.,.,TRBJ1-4,TGTGCCTTCCGGCCCGGGGATGAAAAACTGTTTTTT,CAFRPGDEKLFF
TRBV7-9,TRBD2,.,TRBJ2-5,TGTGCCAGCAGCCGAAACTCCGGGAGGGCTGGCGAGACCCAGTACTTC,CASSRNSGRAGETQYF
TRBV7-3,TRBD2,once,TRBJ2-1,TGTGCCAGCAGCTTAGGCGGGAGTGGGTACAATGAGCAGTTCTTC,CASSLGGSGYNEQFF
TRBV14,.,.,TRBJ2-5,TGTGCCAGCAGCTTAGCCGAGACCCAGTACTTC,CASSLAETQYF
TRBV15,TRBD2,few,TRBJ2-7,TGTGCCACCAGCAGAGGGTCTAGCGGGACTTTTGACGAGCAGTACTTC,CATSRGSSGTFDEQYF
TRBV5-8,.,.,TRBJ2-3,TGTGCCAGCAGCTGGGGACTGGAGAGCACAGATACGCAGTATTTT,CASSWGLESTDTQYF
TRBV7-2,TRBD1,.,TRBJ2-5,TGTGCCAGCAGCCTTTCCGGGACAGCTTCCCAAGAGACCCAGTACTTC,CASSLSGTASQETQYF
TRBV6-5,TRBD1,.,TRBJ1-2,TGTGCCAGCAGTTACTCCCCGACAGGGGTTGTATATGGCTACACCTTC,CASSYSPTGVVYGYTF